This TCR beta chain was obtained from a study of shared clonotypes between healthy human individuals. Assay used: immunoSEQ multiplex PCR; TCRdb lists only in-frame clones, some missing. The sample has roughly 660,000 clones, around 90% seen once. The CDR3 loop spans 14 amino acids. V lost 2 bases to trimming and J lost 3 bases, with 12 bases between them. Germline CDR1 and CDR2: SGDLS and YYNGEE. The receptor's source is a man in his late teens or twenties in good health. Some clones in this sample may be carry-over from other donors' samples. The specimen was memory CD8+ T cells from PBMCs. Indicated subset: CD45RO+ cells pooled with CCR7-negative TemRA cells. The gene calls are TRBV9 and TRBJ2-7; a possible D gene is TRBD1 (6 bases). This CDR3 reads CASSVAGANYEQYF. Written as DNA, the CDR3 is TGTGCCAGCAGCGTGGCAGGGGCTAACTACGAGCAGTACTTC.